This TCR beta chain was identified during a study of T cell responses to AZD1222 COVID-19 vaccine. About the research overall: Second-dose recipients at about 4 or about 12 weeks were treated as one pooled group.

General study findings and limits: Nearly half of the spike-specific TCRs reportedly recognize variant regions that carry no mutations.

The CDR3 loop spans 22 amino acids. V shed 4 bases and J 5 bases; nucleotides not matched to a gene: 26. The germline gives CDR1 MGHRA, CDR2 YSYEKL. The protocol was immunoSEQ multiplex PCR, while the TCRdb copy is restricted to in-frame clones and leaves out a portion. The table records about 96,000 clones, roughly 90% of them present only once. With regard to this clone: Antigen: not known.

This chain connects TRBV4-1 to TRBJ2-7; 13 bases align to TRBD2. This TCR was sampled from an adult in good health. Sequenced here: peripheral blood, sampled on day 0 of AZD1222 vaccination. DNA for the CDR3: TGCGCCAGCAGCCTACGACCCTCAGCCGGGACTAGCGGGACTTGGGCGGCTGACGAGCAGTACTTC. Its translation: CASSLRPSAGTSGTWAADEQYF.